This TCR beta chain was profiled in a study of cytomegalovirus exposure and HLA in healthy donors. PCR employed 60 Vbeta and 13 Jbeta primers. This table comes from immunoSEQ multiplex PCR, and its TCRdb copy is limited to in-frame clones, with some not included. The table has about 130,000 clones, roughly 82% seen once; the top ten hold approximately 2.4%. Study outcomes and limitations: Later analysis associated a missense DCLRE1C variant with TCR beta V- and J-gene trimming. Clonal expansion was found to be greater in HLA-associated TCR beta chains than in equally common others in a later analysis. In vitro checks showed that a few CMV-associated chains really do target CMV antigens.

Nominal health characterized the donors when sampled, though unrecorded immune exposures were likely. Remarks on this clone: Antigen unknown.

Between the trimmed V and J ends, which lost 4 bases and 0 bases, there was a span of 16 bases. The CDR3 is 17 residues long. The germline gives CDR1 MGHRA, CDR2 YSYEKL. This sequence originates from a man aged 45 to 65 in good health and CMV-seronegative. The chain recombines TRBV4-1 with TRBJ1-3, with D possibly being TRBD1 (5 bases). Source material: PBMCs. DNA for the CDR3: TGCGCCAGCAGCCGAAGAGCCCTGACAGTCTCTGGAAACACCATATATTTT. Its protein is CASSRRALTVSGNTIYF.